One and the same sample provided the 13 T cell receptor beta chains below, sequenced in a study of T cell repertoires in aging, cancer and after chemotherapy. TRB rearrangements spanning V, D and J were amplified using mixed TRB-A/B primers. A single record per CDR3 protein comes from TCRdb applying MiXCR to the multiplex PCR reads. Altogether 15,000 to 20,000 distinct CDR3 sequences are present, 35% to 40% being singletons, with the ten largest covering about 15%. Peripheral blood genomic DNA, not sorted cells or RNA, was the template. The specimen was blood. Receptors were obtained from a human donor with a solid tumor.

This clonotype occurred a few times. V and J are TRBV7-2 and TRBJ2-3; D is uncertain. The V end lost 0 bases, the J end lost 4 bases, and 8 bases lay between the germline ends. Looked up from germline, CDR1 is SGHTA and CDR2 is FQGNSA. The CDR3 has 14 residues. CDR3 loop: CASSLAGHADTQYF. The CDR3 nucleotides read TGTGCCAGCAGCTTAGCGGGTCACGCAGATACGCAGTATTTT.

Regarding this clonotype: The germline gene is not matched at one end of the junction; a read error may be the cause. The chain uses TRBV6-1 and TRBJ2-4, with D uncertain. The germline CDR1 and CDR2 sequences are MNHNS and SASEGT. The CDR3 sequence is 13 residues long. In nucleotides, the CDR3 is TGTGCCAGCAGCGAAGGCCCCGTGGACATTCAGTACTTC. This encodes CASSEGPVDIQYF.

The genes are TRBV7-4 and TRBJ2-4; tentatively, D is TRBD2 (6 bases). The length of the CDR3 is 16 residues. The V end lost 1 base, the J end lost 5 bases, and 15 bases lay between the germline ends. Germline V gives CDR1 SGHVT, CDR2 SQSDAQ. The CDR3 loop reads CASSLDFCTSQNIQYF. The CDR3 nucleotides read TGTGCCAGCAGCTTAGACTTCTGTACTAGCCAAAACATTCAGTACTTC.

The chain links TRBV7-2 to TRBJ2-1, with D perhaps TRBD2 (6 bases). The CDR3 is made up of 14 amino acids. Per the germline V gene, CDR1 is SGHTA and CDR2 is FQGNSA. V was clipped by 5 bases and J by 8 bases, with 16 bases between them. In DNA, the CDR3 is TGTGCCAGCAGCCCGCTCCTGGGAGGTTATGAGCAGTTCTTC. Residues: CASSPLLGGYEQFF.

J is TRBJ2-7 and V is TRBV30; TRBD2 aligns across 7 bases. V shed 2 bases, J shed 2 bases, and the junction held 6 bases outside the gene matches. Germline V gene data show CDR1 as GTSNPN and CDR2 as SVGIG (reference sequence). The CDR3 spans 14 residues. DNA of the CDR3: TGTGCCTGGAGTACCCTAGCGGCCCCCTACGAGCAGTACTTC. Protein sequence: CAWSTLAAPYEQYF.

The CDR3 region has the DNA TGTGCCAGCTCACCACGGGAGGGAGGCGAGACCCAGTACTTC. Translated, it gives CASSPREGGETQYF. The gene calls are TRBV18 and TRBJ2-5, with TRBD2 matching 7 bases. The CDR3 is 14 residues long. Trimming cost V 1 base and J 5 bases; bases outside gene matches: 4. Germline lookup yields CDR1 KGHSH and CDR2 LQKENI.

By share of the sample, this clonotype is medium-sized. The rearrangement uses TRBV5-6 and TRBJ2-5, with TRBD1 identical over 11 bases. The V segment lost 3 bases and the J segment 1 base; nucleotides outside the gene matches: 5. CDR1 and CDR2 from the germline V gene are SGHDT and YYEEEE. The CDR3 length is 16 residues. For the CDR3, the DNA is TGTGCCAGCAGCTCGCCCGGGACAGGGGGCCAAGAGACCCAGTACTTC. Amino acids: CASSSPGTGGQETQYF.

As to this clonotype: At one end, the junction sequence differs from germline, possibly due to a read error. The V gene is TRBV18, the J gene TRBJ2-1; D is ambiguous. Germline V gene sequence: CDR1 KGHSH, CDR2 LQKENI. The length of the CDR3 is 12 residues. This CDR3 is CASCATTSEQFF. The CDR3 DNA is TGTGCGAGCTGTGCGACCACCAGTGAGCAGTTCTTC.

The V and J genes are TRBV5-1 and TRBJ2-3; 9 bases match TRBD2. V lost 0 bases and J lost 1; bases outside the gene matches: 9. In germline, CDR1 is SGHRS, CDR2 YFSETQ. The CDR3 length is 18 residues. This CDR3 reads CASSLESGGTFRTDTQYF. Written as DNA, the CDR3 is TGCGCCAGCAGCTTGGAGAGCGGGGGGACTTTCCGCACAGATACGCAGTATTTT.

The J gene is TRBJ2-7, the V gene TRBV5-4; D gene uncertain. CDR1 and CDR2 (germline): SGHNT, YYREEE (reference sequence). The CDR3 contains 11 residues. V dropped 0 bases and J dropped 4 bases, with 2 bases sitting between them. The CDR3 reads CASSLEYEQYF. DNA of the CDR3: TGTGCCAGCAGCTTGGAGTACGAGCAGTACTTC.

The chain is built from TRBV19 and TRBJ2-7; TRBD2 agrees at 7 bases. V lost 3 bases to trimming and J lost 5 bases; unmatched junction nucleotides: 10. From germline, CDR1 is LNHDA and CDR2 SQIVND (reference sequence). There are 15 residues in the CDR3. DNA of the CDR3: TGTGCCAGTAGTATTCGGGGCAGCGGGGCCGACGAGCAGTACTTC. Protein: CASSIRGSGADEQYF.

This clonotype came up a few times. Here the CDR3 DNA reads TGTGCCACCAGGGGGACAGGGAGCACAGATACGCAGTATTTT. It translates to CATRGTGSTDTQYF. The chain recombines TRBV24-1 with TRBJ2-3, with TRBD1 matching over 9 bases. This CDR3 spans 14 amino acids. Germline lookup yields CDR1 KGHDR and CDR2 SFDVKD. V lost 7 bases and J lost 0; bases outside the gene matches: 1.

The V call is TRBV28, the J call TRBJ1-2; D unresolved. The germline V and J ends were trimmed by 2 bases and 3 bases, with 4 bases remaining between them. Looked up from germline, CDR1 is MDHEN and CDR2 is SYDVKM. CDR3 size: 12 residues. CDR3: CASSLVYYGYTF. CDR3 bases: TGTGCCAGCAGTTTAGTCTACTATGGCTACACCTTC.